This TCR beta chain emerged from a study of cytomegalovirus exposure and HLA in healthy donors. It was with 60 Vbeta and 13 Jbeta primers that the PCR ran. Clones were read by immunoSEQ multiplex PCR, and TCRdb kept only the in-frame ones, dropping some. In the table there are fewer than 150,000 clones, 82% of which are singletons. Trimming took 4 bases from V and 8 from J, leaving 10 bases between them. CDR3 length: 12 amino acids. Germline lookup yields CDR1 SGDLS and CDR2 YYNGEE. The genes are TRBV9 and TRBJ2-1, with TRBD1 as a possible D gene (6 bases). The TCR sequence derives from a woman aged 18 to 35 in good health and CMV-seronegative. The sample comprised PBMCs. DNA for the CDR3: TGTGCCAGCAGCCCATGGGGGCATGAGCAGTTCTTC. This sequence encodes CASSPWGHEQFF.